These T cell receptor beta chains were read from a single sample in a study of blood T cell repertoires in COVID-19. Data came from immunoSEQ multiplex PCR; TCRdb stores just in-frame clones and leaves some out. This sample has 100,000 to 150,000 clones, with approximately 80% found just once. The sequencing sample was made of peripheral blood. The source is a man aged 55-75 years with acute or convalescent COVID-19. Each CDR3 is given with its conserved first and last residue. A D gene is named only where the DNA matches it firmly. Clone size is stated in some rows and not others, as once, few, many or a class when expanded.

D gene	clone size	V gene	J gene	CDR3 protein	CDR3 DNA
NA	NA	TRBV9	TRBJ2-3	CASSPHRGTPRAPDTQYF	TGTGCCAGCAGCCCACATAGGGGGACACCAAGGGCCCCAGATACGCAGTATTTT
TRBD2	once	TRBV27	TRBJ2-2	CASGWASGITGELFF	TGTGCCAGCGGTTGGGCTAGCGGGATCACCGGGGAGCTGTTTTTT
TRBD1	NA	TRBV12-3/TRBV12-4	TRBJ1-5	CASSGQGGQPQHF	TGTGCCAGCAGCGGACAGGGCGGTCAGCCCCAGCATTTT
NA	few	TRBV5-5	TRBJ1-5	CASSLELYSNQPQHF	TGTGCCAGCAGCTTGGAATTGTATAGCAATCAGCCCCAGCATTTT
NA	NA	TRBV5-1	TRBJ2-1	CASSLGGRDNEQFF	TGCGCCAGCAGCTTGGGAGGCCGGGACAATGAGCAGTTCTTC
NA	NA	TRBV30	TRBJ1-2	CAWSVGGRGANYGYTF	TGTGCCTGGAGTGTAGGGGGTCGGGGGGCTAACTATGGCTACACCTTC
NA	NA	TRBV7-2	TRBJ2-2	CASSSHPRLGRAGELFF	TGTGCCAGCAGCTCCCATCCTAGACTAGGGCGGGCCGGGGAGCTGTTTTTT
TRBD2	NA	TRBV10-2	TRBJ2-7	CASSVPSGYEQYF	TGCGCCAGCAGTGTGCCTAGCGGCTACGAGCAGTACTTC
TRBD1	NA	TRBV7-3	TRBJ1-2	CATRGQGSYGYTF	TGTGCCACGAGGGGGCAGGGGAGCTATGGCTACACCTTC
NA	NA	TRBV27	TRBJ1-6	CASSLSRPGGTPLHF	TGTGCCAGCAGTTTATCCCGCCCCGGGGGGACACCCCTCCACTTT
NA	NA	TRBV27	TRBJ1-4	CASSFSRAGEKLFF	TGTGCCAGCAGTTTCTCGCGTGCAGGTGAAAAACTGTTTTTT
NA	NA	TRBV5-4	TRBJ2-7	CASSPNPRIRGYEQYF	TGTGCCAGCAGCCCGAACCCCCGTATAAGGGGCTACGAGCAGTACTTC
NA	NA	TRBV5-1	TRBJ2-7	CASSLARGSPYEQYF	TGCGCCAGCAGCTTGGCCCGGGGTTCTCCCTACGAGCAGTACTTC
NA	NA	TRBV28	TRBJ2-2	CASSRGPSRELFF	TGTGCCAGCAGCAGAGGGCCTAGCAGGGAGCTGTTTTTT
NA	NA	TRBV7-9	TRBJ2-7	CASSLGGRTGEGLSFEQYF	TGTGCCAGCAGCTTAGGGGGGAGGACGGGAGAGGGTCTTTCGTTTGAGCAGTACTTC
TRBD2	many	TRBV6-5	TRBJ2-7	CASTPAGEPYEQYF	TGTGCCAGCACCCCAGCGGGAGAGCCCTACGAGCAGTACTTC
NA	NA	TRBV15	TRBJ2-1	CATSRTTSYRASNEQFF	TGTGCCACCAGCAGAACTACTTCTTACAGGGCTTCCAATGAGCAGTTCTTC
NA	few	TRBV18	TRBJ1-1	CASSPQTGNTEAFF	TGTGCCAGCTCACCCCAGACAGGGAACACTGAAGCTTTCTTT
NA	NA	TRBV15	TRBJ2-7	CATSRDPGSREQYF	TGTGCCACCAGCAGAGATCCGGGATCGCGGGAGCAGTACTTC
TRBD1	NA	TRBV6-6	TRBJ1-2	CASRVPGTVDTF	TGTGCCAGCAGGGTACCCGGGACAGTCGACACCTTC
TRBD2	NA	TRBV19	TRBJ2-1	CASTSLLAGPYNEQFF	TGTGCCAGTACTTCCCTACTAGCGGGCCCATACAATGAGCAGTTCTTC
NA	NA	TRBV4-1	TRBJ2-2	CASSQEQGLTGELFF	TGCGCCAGCAGCCAAGAACAGGGTTTGACCGGGGAGCTGTTTTTT
NA	NA	TRBV25-1	TRBJ1-5	CASSEALNQPQHF	TGTGCCAGCAGTGAGGCCTTAAATCAGCCCCAGCATTTT
TRBD1	NA	TRBV6-5	TRBJ1-1	CASRETGRRTEAFF	TGTGCCAGCAGAGAGACAGGGCGACGGACTGAAGCTTTCTTT
NA	NA	TRBV28	TRBJ1-5	CASSYQGGGNQPQHF	TGTGCCAGCAGTTACCAGGGAGGTGGCAATCAGCCCCAGCATTTT
TRBD1	NA	TRBV6-5	TRBJ1-2	CASSDRAPYGYTF	TGTGCCAGCAGCGACAGGGCCCCCTATGGCTACACCTTC
NA	NA	TRBV12-5	TRBJ1-2	CASGLGSGYGYTF	TGTGCTAGTGGTTTGGGGTCGGGCTATGGCTACACCTTC
NA	NA	TRBV7-3	TRBJ2-1	CASSLTDDNYNEQFF	TGTGCCAGCAGCTTAACCGACGACAACTACAATGAGCAGTTCTTC
NA	NA	TRBV9	TRBJ2-1	CASSVESGGYEQFF	TGTGCCAGCAGCGTAGAGTCTGGAGGGTATGAGCAGTTCTTC
TRBD1	NA	TRBV25-1	TRBJ1-1	CASSGQGARGGTEAFF	TGTGCCAGCAGCGGACAGGGGGCCCGTGGGGGGACTGAAGCTTTCTTT
TRBD1	few	TRBV5-5	TRBJ1-2	CASRTGGDNYGYTF	TGTGCCAGCCGGACAGGGGGCGATAACTATGGCTACACCTTC
TRBD2	NA	TRBV30	TRBJ2-1	CAWSVPISLAVHYNEQFF	TGTGCCTGGAGTGTCCCTATCTCCCTAGCGGTGCACTACAATGAGCAGTTCTTC
NA	NA	TRBV19	TRBJ1-1	CASSSGQGGNTEAFF	TGTGCCAGTAGTTCCGGCCAGGGTGGGAACACTGAAGCTTTCTTT
TRBD2	once	TRBV30	TRBJ2-1	CAWYLGGSGEYNEQFF	TGTGCCTGGTATCTCGGTGGTAGCGGGGAATACAATGAGCAGTTCTTC
TRBD1	NA	TRBV7-2	TRBJ2-2	CASTLTGGKAGELFF	TGTGCCAGCACCCTTACAGGGGGCAAGGCCGGGGAGCTGTTTTTT
TRBD1	NA	TRBV6-2/TRBV6-3	TRBJ1-2	CASSARDRGGYTF	TGTGCCAGCAGTGCCCGGGACAGGGGAGGCTACACCTTC
NA	NA	TRBV28	TRBJ2-1	CASNQQGAGREVKYNEQFF	TGTGCCAGCAATCAACAGGGGGCCGGGCGGGAGGTGAAATACAATGAGCAGTTCTTC
NA	NA	TRBV7-3	TRBJ2-7	CASSSQGRGDEQYF	TGTGCCAGCAGCTCACAGGGCAGGGGGGACGAGCAGTACTTC
NA	NA	TRBV5-4	TRBJ1-1	CASSPRGSMNTEAFF	TGTGCCAGCAGCCCCAGAGGATCCATGAACACTGAAGCTTTCTTT
NA	few	TRBV14	TRBJ1-6	CASSREYNSPLHF	TGTGCCAGCAGCCGGGAGTATAATTCACCCCTCCACTTT
NA	NA	TRBV5-1	TRBJ2-7	CASSLGPTSYEQYF	TGCGCCAGCAGCTTGGGGCCAACCTCCTACGAGCAGTACTTC
NA	NA	TRBV28	TRBJ1-2	CASSETGSYGYTF	TGTGCCAGCAGTGAAACAGGGTCCTATGGCTACACCTTC
NA	NA	TRBV28	TRBJ2-1	CATWATNNEQFF	TGTGCCACCTGGGCGACAAACAATGAGCAGTTCTTC
NA	NA	TRBV9	TRBJ1-1	CASSRGPGTEAFF	TGTGCCAGCAGCAGAGGCCCGGGCACTGAAGCTTTCTTT
NA	NA	TRBV21-1	TRBJ2-3	CASSKGGDRLAGGPSTDTQYF	TGTGCCAGCAGCAAAGGGGGAGATAGACTAGCGGGAGGGCCTAGCACAGATACGCAGTATTTT